A selection of T cell receptor beta chains follows, all from one sample in a study of PD-L1 blockade in urothelial cancer. Produced via immunoSEQ multiplex PCR; TCRdb's table is partial and in-frame only. The sample lists approximately 90,000 clones, around 89% seen once, with about 1.7% in the top ten. Here the sequenced sample was PBMCs, taken around atezolizumab (anti-PD-L1) treatment. The source is a man between 60 and 75 years old with urothelial cancer. Both conserved end residues are part of each CDR3. A D gene is named only where the DNA matches it firmly. Clone size is stated in some rows and not others, as once, few, many or a class when expanded.

TGCGCCAGCAGCTTGTTTGGGGGGTCAGAGACCCAGTACTTC	CASSLFGGSETQYF	TRBJ2-5	.	.	14	TRBV5-1
TGTGCCAGCAGCGCCAGAGCTAGCGGACCCTACGAGCAGTACTTC	CASSARASGPYEQYF	TRBJ2-7	.	TRBD2	15	TRBV7-2
TGTGCCAGCAGCCTTGCTCCGGGACTAGGGGGGAATGAGCAGTTCTTC	CASSLAPGLGGNEQFF	TRBJ2-1	.	TRBD2	16	TRBV14
TGTGCCAGCAGCTTAACGAGGGACAGGGATTACGAGCAGTACTTC	CASSLTRDRDYEQYF	TRBJ2-7	.	TRBD1	15	TRBV7-3
TGTGCCAGCAGCCAAGAACCAGCGCTTTCCTACGAGCAGTACTTC	CASSQEPALSYEQYF	TRBJ2-7	.	.	15	TRBV14
TGTGCCAGCAGCTCGACAGTACAAGAGACCCAGTACTTC	CASSSTVQETQYF	TRBJ2-5	few	.	13	TRBV7-3
TGTGCCTGGAGTGGGACTAGCGAGGTCGCCGGGGAGCTGTTTTTT	CAWSGTSEVAGELFF	TRBJ2-2	.	TRBD2	15	TRBV30
TGTGCCAGTAGTCACAGGGTCCTGAACACTGAAGCTTTCTTT	CASSHRVLNTEAFF	TRBJ1-1	.	.	14	TRBV19
TGCAGCGTGCTGAGCGGACAGAGCTCCTACAATGAGCAGTTCTTC	CSVLSGQSSYNEQFF	TRBJ2-1	.	.	15	TRBV29-1
TGTGCCAGCAGCCAAGATTACAGGGTGGATGGCTACACCTTC	CASSQDYRVDGYTF	TRBJ1-2	.	.	14	TRBV4-2
TGTGCCAGTAGGATGACAGGGGGAAAGCCCCAGCATTTT	CASRMTGGKPQHF	TRBJ1-5	.	TRBD1	13	TRBV19
TGTGCCAGCAGCAACGGGGGAGGGGCTTTTGGCTACACCTTC	CASSNGGGAFGYTF	TRBJ1-2	.	.	14	TRBV28
TGTGCCAGCAAAGGGGGCACTATCAATGAGCAGTTCTTC	CASKGGTINEQFF	TRBJ2-1	.	TRBD1	13	TRBV27
TGTGCCAGCAGCAGACAGGGTTGGGGTACTGAAGCTTTCTTT	CASSRQGWGTEAFF	TRBJ1-1	.	TRBD1	14	TRBV7-9
TGTGCCAGCAGCGTTACGGGGGGTTCTGGGGCCAACGTCCTGACTTTC	CASSVTGGSGANVLTF	TRBJ2-6	.	TRBD2	16	TRBV9
TGTGCCAGCAGCGCGCTTGAGCGGGCACAAGAGACCCAGTACTTC	CASSALERAQETQYF	TRBJ2-5	.	.	15	TRBV7-2
TGTGCCAGCTCACCAGTGGTAGCGGGGGTAGGCAATGAGCAGTTCTTC	CASSPVVAGVGNEQFF	TRBJ2-1	.	TRBD2	16	TRBV18
TGCGCCAGCAAGCAGGGGGGTATCAATGAGCAGTTCTTC	CASKQGGINEQFF	TRBJ2-1	.	.	13	TRBV10-2
TGTGCCAGCTCTTCTCAGGGCACAGATACGCAGTATTTT	CASSSQGTDTQYF	TRBJ2-3	.	.	13	TRBV6-4
TGTGCCAGCAGCCTCTTATACGGACAGGGTGAGGCCAACGTCCTGACTTTC	CASSLLYGQGEANVLTF	TRBJ2-6	.	TRBD1	17	TRBV7-6
TGTGCCAGCAGCCCCGGGGGGCGAGATACGCAGTATTTT	CASSPGGRDTQYF	TRBJ2-3	.	.	13	TRBV7-2
TGTGCCAGCAGAGGAGGGACAGCTAACTATGGCTACACCTTC	CASRGGTANYGYTF	TRBJ1-2	.	TRBD1	14	TRBV7-2
TGTGCCAGCAGCGTAGGCGGGAGGGCAGACACCGGGGAGCTGTTTTTT	CASSVGGRADTGELFF	TRBJ2-2	.	TRBD2	16	TRBV9
TGTGCCAGCCGAACCCTGGGACAGGGGGCAGGGGAGACCCAGTACTTC	CASRTLGQGAGETQYF	TRBJ2-5	.	TRBD1	16	TRBV27
TGCGCCAGCAGCCAAGGAGTCGCGACAGGGGATCAGCCCCAGCATTTT	CASSQGVATGDQPQHF	TRBJ1-5	.	TRBD1	16	TRBV4-3
TGTGCCAGCAGGGTTGATACATACAATGAGCAGTTCTTC	CASRVDTYNEQFF	TRBJ2-1	.	.	13	TRBV2
TGCGCCAGCAGCCAAGATATAGGGACAGTCTCCTACGAGCAGTACTTC	CASSQDIGTVSYEQYF	TRBJ2-7	.	TRBD1	16	TRBV4-3
TGTGCCAGCAGTTCTGGGGGCTTGATCGAGGAGTTCTTC	CASSSGGLIEEFF	TRBJ2-1	.	.	13	TRBV6-6
TGTGCCAGTAGTACACGGACAGGGGGAGGTGAAAAACTGTTTTTT	CASSTRTGGGEKLFF	TRBJ1-4	.	TRBD1	15	TRBV19
TGTGCCATCAGTGAGTCCTCTATGTCCAACTATGGCTACACCTTC	CAISESSMSNYGYTF	TRBJ1-2	.	.	15	TRBV10-3
TGCAGCGTTGAGGCCGGACACCGAGCCACCGCCGAGCAGTACTTC	CSVEAGHRATAEQYF	TRBJ2-7	.	.	15	TRBV29-1
TGTGCCAGTAGTTTGGTAGCGGGACCCACGGATACGCAGTATTTT	CASSLVAGPTDTQYF	TRBJ2-3	.	TRBD2	15	TRBV19
TGTGCCAGCAGTGAATTAGCGGGGGGCCTCGACGAGCAGTACTTC	CASSELAGGLDEQYF	TRBJ2-7	.	TRBD2	15	TRBV6-1
TGTGCCAGCAGCACCTATGAGACCCAGTACTTC	CASSTYETQYF	TRBJ2-5	.	.	11	TRBV2
TGCGCCAGCAGCTTGCTAGGGAGGGAAGATACGCAGTATTTT	CASSLLGREDTQYF	TRBJ2-3	.	TRBD2	14	TRBV5-1
TGTGCCAGCAGCTTAGCTACTAGCGCCATCACCGGGGAGCTGTTTTTT	CASSLATSAITGELFF	TRBJ2-2	.	TRBD2	16	TRBV7-2
TGCGCCAGCAGCCTGACCGGGACTAGCGGTTACAATGAGCAGTTCTTC	CASSLTGTSGYNEQFF	TRBJ2-1	.	TRBD2	16	TRBV5-1
TGCGCCAGCAGTGAGGCCGGGACAGGGTGGTTCTTC	CASSEAGTGWFF	TRBJ2-1	.	TRBD1	12	TRBV10-1
TGTGCCAGCAGCTTGGCCTACGCGACCCAGTACTTC	CASSLAYATQYF	TRBJ2-5	.	.	12	TRBV5-6
TGCGCCAGCAGCTTGGGCGGGGGGCACGTAAACACTGAAGCTTTCTTT	CASSLGGGHVNTEAFF	TRBJ1-1	.	.	16	TRBV5-1
TGTGCCTGGAGTGGGCCCCGGACTAGCGGGAGGGCCTCGGGGACCCAGTACTTC	CAWSGPRTSGRASGTQYF	TRBJ2-5	.	TRBD2	18	TRBV30
TGTGCCAGCAGCATAGATTCGGGACTCTCCTACAATGAGCAGTTCTTC	CASSIDSGLSYNEQFF	TRBJ2-1	.	.	16	TRBV7-3
TGTGCAAGTCGCTTAGACCGTAGGGCGGGGTACAATGAGCAGTTCTTC	CASRLDRRAGYNEQFF	TRBJ2-1	.	.	16	TRBV12-2
TGTGCCAGCAGCCTCGGACAGGGTAATAATTCACCCCTCCACTTT	CASSLGQGNNSPLHF	TRBJ1-6	.	TRBD1	15	TRBV4-2
TGTGCCAGCAGCCTACAGGGGGGCTACGAGCAGTACTTC	CASSLQGGYEQYF	TRBJ2-7	.	TRBD1	13	TRBV27
TGCGCCAGCAGCCAAGACCCCCCCCCGGGAGGGTTCAACGAGCAGTACTTC	CASSQDPPPGGFNEQYF	TRBJ2-7	.	TRBD2	17	TRBV4-3
TGTGCCAGCAGAGATAAAGGTGGGAGGTATCAGCCCCAGCATTTT	CASRDKGGRYQPQHF	TRBJ1-5	.	.	15	TRBV21-1
TGTGCCAGCAGTAGGGGGCAGGGGCTGGCCCTTGGGGAAAAACTGTTTTTT	CASSRGQGLALGEKLFF	TRBJ1-4	.	TRBD1	17	TRBV2
TGCGCCAGCAGCCACTGGGACAGGGGGGACTACAATGAGCAGTTCTTC	CASSHWDRGDYNEQFF	TRBJ2-1	.	TRBD1	16	TRBV4-3
TGTGCCGCCCGGACTAGCGGGAGTGAGACCCAGTACTTC	CAARTSGSETQYF	TRBJ2-5	.	TRBD2	13	TRBV25-1
TGCGCCAGCAGTCATGACAGTAGCAATCAGCCCCAGCATTTT	CASSHDSSNQPQHF	TRBJ1-5	.	.	14	TRBV5-1
TGTGCCAGCACCCACGTTGACAGGGGAAAAGAGACCCAGTACTTC	CASTHVDRGKETQYF	TRBJ2-5	.	.	15	TRBV21-1
TGTGCCTGGAGTGAGACAGGGGCTTGGACCGGGGAGCTGTTTTTT	CAWSETGAWTGELFF	TRBJ2-2	.	TRBD1	15	TRBV30
TGTGCCAGTAGTCCTCCGGGGGTCTCCTACGAGCAGTACTTC	CASSPPGVSYEQYF	TRBJ2-7	.	.	14	TRBV19
TGTGCCAGCAGTGAAAGGGGACTAGCGGGAGCCTACGAGCAGTACTTC	CASSERGLAGAYEQYF	TRBJ2-7	once	TRBD2	16	TRBV2